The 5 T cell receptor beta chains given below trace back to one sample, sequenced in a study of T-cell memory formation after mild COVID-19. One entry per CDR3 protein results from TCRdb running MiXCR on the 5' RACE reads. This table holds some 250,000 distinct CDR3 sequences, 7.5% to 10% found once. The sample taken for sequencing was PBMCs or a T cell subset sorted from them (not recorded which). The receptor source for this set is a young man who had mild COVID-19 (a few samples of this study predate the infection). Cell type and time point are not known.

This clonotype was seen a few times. CDR3 region: CASSLGRFAQFF. Here the CDR3 DNA reads TGTGCCAGCAGTTTAGGCAGGTTCGCGCAGTTCTTC. The J gene is TRBJ2-1, the V gene TRBV28; D is uncertain. The CDR3 totals 12 residues. V lost 2 bases to trimming and J lost 12 bases, with 11 bases between them. Germline V gene sequence: CDR1 MDHEN, CDR2 SYDVKM.

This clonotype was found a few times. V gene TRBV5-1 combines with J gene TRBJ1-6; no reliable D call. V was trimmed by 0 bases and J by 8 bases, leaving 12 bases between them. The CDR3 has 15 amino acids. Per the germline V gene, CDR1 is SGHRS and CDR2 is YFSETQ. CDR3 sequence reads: CASSLGGARYSPLHF. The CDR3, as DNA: TGCGCCAGCAGCTTGGGGGGAGCCCGGTATTCACCCCTCCACTTT.

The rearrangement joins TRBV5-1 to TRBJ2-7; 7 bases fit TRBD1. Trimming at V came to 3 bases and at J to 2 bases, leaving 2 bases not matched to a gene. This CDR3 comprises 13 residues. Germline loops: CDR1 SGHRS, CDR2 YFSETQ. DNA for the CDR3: TGCGCCAGCAGCTACCAGGGGGCCTACGAGCAGTACTTC. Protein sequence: CASSYQGAYEQYF.

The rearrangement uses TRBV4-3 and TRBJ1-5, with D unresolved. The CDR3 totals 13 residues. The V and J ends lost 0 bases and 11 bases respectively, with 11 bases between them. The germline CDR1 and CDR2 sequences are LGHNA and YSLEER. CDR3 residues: CASSQDLQSSQHF. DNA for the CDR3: TGCGCCAGCAGCCAAGACCTCCAGTCCTCCCAGCATTTT.

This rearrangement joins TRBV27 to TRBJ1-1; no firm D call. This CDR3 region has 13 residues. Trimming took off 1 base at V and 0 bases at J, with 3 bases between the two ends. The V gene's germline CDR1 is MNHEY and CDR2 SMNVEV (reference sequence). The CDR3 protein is CASSLLVNTEAFF. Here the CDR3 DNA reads TGTGCCAGCAGTTTATTGGTGAACACTGAAGCTTTCTTT.